A single T cell receptor beta chain is shown here with its context. These data belong to a study of blood T cell repertoires in COVID-19. Study overall: Samples of COVID-19 (acute and convalescent) were obtained from the United States, Italy and Spain. PBMCs, B-cell-depleted T cells, or T cells were the source of the cDNA or gDNA that made up the material.

TCRdb keeps only in-frame clones here, not all; method: immunoSEQ multiplex PCR. The sample lists about 440,000 clones; about 90% were seen once. Living in about 25 US areas, the participants were between roughly 18 and 89 years of age. Sequenced: PBMCs or T cells enriched from blood (not recorded which). This sequence was found in a woman aged 18-29 years with acute COVID-19.

As DNA, the CDR3 is TGTGCCAGCAGTCCCGGGACAGGGATTTCACCCCTCCACTTT. This encodes CASSPGTGISPLHF. V usage is TRBV28 and J usage is TRBJ1-6; TRBD1 matches 9 bases. V lost 5 bases, J lost 9 bases, and 5 bases stayed unmatched. Germline CDR1 and CDR2: MDHEN and SYDVKM. The CDR3 contains 14 residues. Looking up the rest from reference TRBV28 and TRBJ1-6 gives the full variable domain: DVKVTQSSRYLVKRTGEKVFLECVQDMDHENMFWYRQDPGLGLRLIYFSYDVKMKEKGDIPEGYSVSREKKERFSLILESASTNQTSMYLCASSPGTGISPLHFGNGTRLTVT.